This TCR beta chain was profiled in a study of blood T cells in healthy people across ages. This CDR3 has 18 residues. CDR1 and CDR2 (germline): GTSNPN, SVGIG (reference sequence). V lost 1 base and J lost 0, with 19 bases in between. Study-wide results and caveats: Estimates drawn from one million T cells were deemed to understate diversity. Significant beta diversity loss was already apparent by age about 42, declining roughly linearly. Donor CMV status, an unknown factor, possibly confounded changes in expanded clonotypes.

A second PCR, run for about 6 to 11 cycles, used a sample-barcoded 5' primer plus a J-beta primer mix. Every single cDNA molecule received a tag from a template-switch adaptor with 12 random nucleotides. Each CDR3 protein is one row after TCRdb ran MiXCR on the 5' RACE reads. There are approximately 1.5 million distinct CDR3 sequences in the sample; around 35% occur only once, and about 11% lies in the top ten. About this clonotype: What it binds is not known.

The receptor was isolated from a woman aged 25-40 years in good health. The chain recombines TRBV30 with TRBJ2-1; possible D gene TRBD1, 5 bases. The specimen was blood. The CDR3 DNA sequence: TGTGCCTGGAGTGGGGGCATGGACACTTTAGGCTCCTACAATGAGCAGTTCTTC. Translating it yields CAWSGGMDTLGSYNEQFF.